In this sample, the clone carrying this T cell receptor beta chain turned up a few times. What it binds is unknown. Each CDR3 protein is one row after TCRdb ran MiXCR on the reads. The repertoire includes around 740,000 distinct CDR3 sequences, less than 40% of them detected once, and 2.8% sits in the top ten. This specimen belongs to a study of T cell repertoires in cytomegalovirus infection. Study results and limitations: Frequencies of public TCR beta families were cumulated, and this identified carriers of CMV plus the relevant HLA.

Deletions cut 5 bases from V and 7 bases from J, with 11 bases between. CDR1 and CDR2 from the germline V gene are SGHVS and FNYEAQ. CDR3 length equals 13 residues. This receptor was identified in a human donor in good health (CMV status not recorded). Some clones in this sample may be carry-over from other donors' samples. The chain recombines TRBV7-6 with TRBJ2-2, with D perhaps TRBD1 or TRBD2 (5 bases each). Material for sequencing was PBMCs. CDR3 bases: TGTGCCAGCAGCCAAATTGGGGGCGGGGAGCTGTTTTTT. The encoded protein is CASSQIGGGELFF.